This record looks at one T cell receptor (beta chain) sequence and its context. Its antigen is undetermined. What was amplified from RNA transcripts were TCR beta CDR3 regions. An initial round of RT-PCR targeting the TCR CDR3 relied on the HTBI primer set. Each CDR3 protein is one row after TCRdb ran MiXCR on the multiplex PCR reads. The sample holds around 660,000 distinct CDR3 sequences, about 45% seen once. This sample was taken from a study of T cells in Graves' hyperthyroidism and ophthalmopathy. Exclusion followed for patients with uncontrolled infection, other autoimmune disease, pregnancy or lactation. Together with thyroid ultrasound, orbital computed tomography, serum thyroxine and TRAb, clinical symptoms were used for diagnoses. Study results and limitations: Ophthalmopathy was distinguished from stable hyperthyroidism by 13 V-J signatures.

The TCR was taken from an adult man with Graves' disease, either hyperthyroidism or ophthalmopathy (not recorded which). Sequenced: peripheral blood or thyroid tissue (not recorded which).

The CDR3 DNA is TGCAGTGCTCGGGGACAATGGGGCCAAGAGACCCAGTACTTC. Protein: CSARGQWGQETQYF. The chain employs TRBV20-1 and TRBJ2-5; D might be TRBD1 (6 bases). V was cut by 5 bases and J by 1 base, with 14 bases left in between. Germline CDR1 is DFQATT and CDR2 is SNEGSKA (reference sequence). The CDR3 consists of 14 residues.